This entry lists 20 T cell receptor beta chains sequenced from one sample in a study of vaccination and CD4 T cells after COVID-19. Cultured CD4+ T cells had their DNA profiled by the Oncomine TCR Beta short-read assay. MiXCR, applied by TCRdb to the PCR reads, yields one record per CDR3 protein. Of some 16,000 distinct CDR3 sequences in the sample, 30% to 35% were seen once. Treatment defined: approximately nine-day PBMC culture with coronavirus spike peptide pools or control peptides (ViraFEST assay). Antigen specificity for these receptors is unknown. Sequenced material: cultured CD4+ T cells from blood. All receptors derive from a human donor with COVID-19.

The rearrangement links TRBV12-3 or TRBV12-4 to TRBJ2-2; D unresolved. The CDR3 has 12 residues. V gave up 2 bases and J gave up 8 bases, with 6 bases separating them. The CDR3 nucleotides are TGTGCCAGCAGTTTAAGTGCAGGGGAGCTGTTTTTT. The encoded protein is CASSLSAGELFF.

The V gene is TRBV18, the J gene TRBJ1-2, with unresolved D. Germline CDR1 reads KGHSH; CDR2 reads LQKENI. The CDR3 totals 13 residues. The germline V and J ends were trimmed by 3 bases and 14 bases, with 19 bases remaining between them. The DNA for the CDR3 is TGTGCCAGCTCACCGCTAACAGCCTCCCCGGGGACCTTC. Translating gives CASSPLTASPGTF. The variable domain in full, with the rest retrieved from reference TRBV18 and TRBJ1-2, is NAGVMQNPRHLVRRRGQEARLRCSPMKGHSHVYWYRQLPEEGLKFMVYLQKENIIDESGMPKERFSAEFPKEGPSILRIQQVVRGDSAAYFCASSPLTASPGTFGSGTRLTVV.

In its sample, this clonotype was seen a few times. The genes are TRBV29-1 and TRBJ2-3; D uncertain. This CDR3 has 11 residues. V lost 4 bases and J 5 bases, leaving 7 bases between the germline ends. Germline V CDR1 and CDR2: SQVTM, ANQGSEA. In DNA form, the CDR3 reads TGCAGCGTTGGGCCAGGAGATACGCAGTATTTT. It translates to CSVGPGDTQYF.

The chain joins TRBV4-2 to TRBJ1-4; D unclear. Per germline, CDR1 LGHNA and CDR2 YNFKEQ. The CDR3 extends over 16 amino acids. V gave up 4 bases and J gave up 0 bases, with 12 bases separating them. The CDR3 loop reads CASSLVPTATNEKLFF. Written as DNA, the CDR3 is TGTGCCAGCAGCCTAGTCCCAACAGCAACTAATGAAAAACTGTTTTTT.

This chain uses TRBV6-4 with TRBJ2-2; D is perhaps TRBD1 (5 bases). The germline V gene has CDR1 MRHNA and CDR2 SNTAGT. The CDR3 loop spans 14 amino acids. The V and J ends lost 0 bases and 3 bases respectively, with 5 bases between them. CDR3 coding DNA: TGTGCCAGCAGTGACTCAGGGGACACCGGGGAGCTGTTTTTT. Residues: CASSDSGDTGELFF.

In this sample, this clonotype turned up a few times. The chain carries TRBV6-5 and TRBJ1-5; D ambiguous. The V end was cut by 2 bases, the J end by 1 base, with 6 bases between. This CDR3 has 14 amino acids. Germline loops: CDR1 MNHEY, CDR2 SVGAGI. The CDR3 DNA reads TGTGCCAGCAGTTACCGGGAGAGCAATCAGCCCCAGCATTTT. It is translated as CASSYRESNQPQHF.

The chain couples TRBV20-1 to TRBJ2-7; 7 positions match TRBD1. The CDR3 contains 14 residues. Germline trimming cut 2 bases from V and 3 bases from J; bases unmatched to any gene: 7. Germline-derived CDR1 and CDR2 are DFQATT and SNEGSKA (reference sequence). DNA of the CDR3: TGCAGTGCTAGACGGGACAGAAGATTCTACGAGCAGTACTTC. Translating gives CSARRDRRFYEQYF.

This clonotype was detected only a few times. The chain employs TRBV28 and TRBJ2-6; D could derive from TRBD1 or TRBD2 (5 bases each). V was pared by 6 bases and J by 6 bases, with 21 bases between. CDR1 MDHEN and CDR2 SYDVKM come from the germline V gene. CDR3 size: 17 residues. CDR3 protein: CASSGLSGLRSANVLTF. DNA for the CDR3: TGTGCCAGCAGCGGATTGTCGGGGCTTAGATCGGCCAACGTCCTGACTTTC. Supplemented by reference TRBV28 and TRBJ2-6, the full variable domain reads DVKVTQSSRYLVKRTGEKVFLECVQDMDHENMFWYRQDPGLGLRLIYFSYDVKMKEKGDIPEGYSVSREKKERFSLILESASTNQTSMYLCASSGLSGLRSANVLTFGAGSRLTVL.

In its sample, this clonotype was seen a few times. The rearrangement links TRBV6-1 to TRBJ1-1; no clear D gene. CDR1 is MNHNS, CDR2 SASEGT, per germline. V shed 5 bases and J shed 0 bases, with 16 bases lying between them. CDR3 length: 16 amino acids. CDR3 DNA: TGTGCCAGCAGTCGGCCGGACGGCCTTTTGAACACTGAAGCTTTCTTT. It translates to CASSRPDGLLNTEAFF.

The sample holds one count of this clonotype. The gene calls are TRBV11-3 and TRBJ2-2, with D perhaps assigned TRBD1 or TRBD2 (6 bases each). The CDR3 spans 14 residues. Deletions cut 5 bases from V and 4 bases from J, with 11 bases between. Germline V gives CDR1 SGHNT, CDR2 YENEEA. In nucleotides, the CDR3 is TGTGCCAGCAGCGAGGGGGGCCTCACCGGGGAGCTGTTTTTT. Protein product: CASSEGGLTGELFF.

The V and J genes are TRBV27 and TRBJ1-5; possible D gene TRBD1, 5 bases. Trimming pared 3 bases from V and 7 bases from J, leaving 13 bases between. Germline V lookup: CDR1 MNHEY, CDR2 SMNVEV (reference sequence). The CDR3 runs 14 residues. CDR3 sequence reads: CASSLSRGVQPQHF. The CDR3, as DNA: TGTGCCAGCAGTTTGTCACGGGGCGTCCAGCCCCAGCATTTT.

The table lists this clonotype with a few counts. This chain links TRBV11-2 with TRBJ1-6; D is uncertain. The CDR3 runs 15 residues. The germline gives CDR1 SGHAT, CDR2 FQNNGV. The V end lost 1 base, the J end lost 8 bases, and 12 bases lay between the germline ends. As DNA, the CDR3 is TGTGCCAGCAGCTTAGCTGGGGATGTTGATTCACCCCTCCACTTT. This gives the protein CASSLAGDVDSPLHF.

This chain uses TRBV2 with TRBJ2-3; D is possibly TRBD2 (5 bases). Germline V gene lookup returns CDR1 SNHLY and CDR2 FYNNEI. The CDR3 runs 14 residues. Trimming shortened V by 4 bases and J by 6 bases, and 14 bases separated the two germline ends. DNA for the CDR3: TGTGCCAGCAGTGTGAGAGCGGATGGGGATACGCAGTATTTT. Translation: CASSVRADGDTQYF.

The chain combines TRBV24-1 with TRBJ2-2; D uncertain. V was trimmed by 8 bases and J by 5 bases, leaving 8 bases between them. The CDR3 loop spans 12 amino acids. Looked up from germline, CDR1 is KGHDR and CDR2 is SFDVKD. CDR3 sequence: CATKAPTGELFF. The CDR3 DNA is TGTGCCACCAAGGCGCCTACCGGGGAGCTGTTTTTT.

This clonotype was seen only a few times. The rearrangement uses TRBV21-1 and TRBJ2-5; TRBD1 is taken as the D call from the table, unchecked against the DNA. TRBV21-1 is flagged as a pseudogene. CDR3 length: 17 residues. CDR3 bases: TGTGCCAGCAGCAAACCTTTACAGGGGGCCTCGGAAGAGACCCAGTACTTC. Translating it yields CASSKPLQGASEETQYF.

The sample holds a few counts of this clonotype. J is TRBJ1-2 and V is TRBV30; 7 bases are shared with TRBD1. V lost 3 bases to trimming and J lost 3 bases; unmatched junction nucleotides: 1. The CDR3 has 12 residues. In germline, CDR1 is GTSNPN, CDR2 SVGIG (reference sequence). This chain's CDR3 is CAWSGQDYGYTF. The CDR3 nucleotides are TGTGCCTGGAGCGGACAGGACTATGGCTACACCTTC.

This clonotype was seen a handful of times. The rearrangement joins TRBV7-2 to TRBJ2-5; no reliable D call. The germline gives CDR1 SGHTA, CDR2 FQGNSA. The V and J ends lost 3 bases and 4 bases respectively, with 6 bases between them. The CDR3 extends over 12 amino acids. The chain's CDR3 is CASSFGRETQYF. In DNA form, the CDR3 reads TGTGCCAGCAGCTTCGGACGAGAGACCCAGTACTTC.

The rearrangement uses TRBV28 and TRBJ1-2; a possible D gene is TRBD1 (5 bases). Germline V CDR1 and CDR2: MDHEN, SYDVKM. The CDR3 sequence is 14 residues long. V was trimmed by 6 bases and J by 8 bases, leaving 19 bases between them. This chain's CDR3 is CASSPMGVLEGYTF. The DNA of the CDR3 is TGTGCCAGCAGCCCGATGGGGGTCCTTGAAGGCTACACCTTC.

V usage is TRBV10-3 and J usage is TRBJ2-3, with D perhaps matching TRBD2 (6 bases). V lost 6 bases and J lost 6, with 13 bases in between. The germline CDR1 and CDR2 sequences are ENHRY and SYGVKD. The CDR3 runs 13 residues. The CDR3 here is CAIRGTVGDTQYF. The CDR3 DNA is TGTGCCATCAGGGGGACTGTGGGCGATACGCAGTATTTT.

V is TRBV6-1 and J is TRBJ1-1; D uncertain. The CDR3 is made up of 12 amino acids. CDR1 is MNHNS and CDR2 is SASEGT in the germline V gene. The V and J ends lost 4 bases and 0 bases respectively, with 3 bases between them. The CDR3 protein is CASSAVNTEAFF. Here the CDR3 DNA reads TGTGCCAGCAGTGCAGTGAACACTGAAGCTTTCTTT.